The source of this TCR beta chain is a study of T cell repertoires in cytomegalovirus infection. Study as a whole: TCR beta signatures that were public indicated CMV infection and matching HLA type.

This clonotype has just a few counts. Its antigen is as yet unknown. V trimming: 5 bases; J trimming: 0 bases; junction bases outside the gene matches: 5. The germline V gene has CDR1 SGHVT and CDR2 SQSDAQ. CDR3 length: 15 residues. Study-wide points: Based on cumulative public TCR beta family frequency, carriers of CMV plus the relevant HLA were identified. HLA-C-restricted CMV clonotypes gave the most frequent clonotype in two of eight donors.

TCRdb itself ran the reads through MiXCR, one entry per CDR3 protein. In the table there are nearly 550,000 distinct CDR3 sequences, 16% of which are singletons. This TCR came from a human donor in good health (CMV status not recorded). Some clones in this sample may be carry-over from other donors' samples. The specimen sequenced was CD8+ T cells from PBMCs. The chain joins TRBV7-4 to TRBJ2-7; the match to TRBD2 covers 9 bases. CDR3 protein: CASSRSGRPSYEQYF. The CDR3 DNA follows: TGTGCCAGCAGCCGAAGCGGGAGGCCCTCCTACGAGCAGTACTTC.